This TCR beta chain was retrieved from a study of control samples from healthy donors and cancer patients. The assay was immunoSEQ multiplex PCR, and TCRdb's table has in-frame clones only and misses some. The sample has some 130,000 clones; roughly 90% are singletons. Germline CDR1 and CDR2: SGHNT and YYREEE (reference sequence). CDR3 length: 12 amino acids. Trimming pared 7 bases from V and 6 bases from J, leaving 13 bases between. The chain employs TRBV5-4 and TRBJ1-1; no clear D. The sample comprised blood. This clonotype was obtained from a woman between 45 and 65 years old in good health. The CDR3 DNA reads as TGTGCCAGCGCGGAGGGTCCCTCTGAAGCTTTCTTT. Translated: CASAEGPSEAFF.